This T cell receptor beta chain is from a study of post-analysis software for immune sequencing data. Study results and limitations: Included in a set of about five TRBV segments more frequent in patients than controls were TRBV5-6, TRBV5-1 and TRBV20-1. F measure clustering grouped samples strongly by preparation batch.

Unique molecular identifiers were built into the TCR beta cDNA libraries. TCRdb processed the PCR reads anew with MiXCR; each CDR3 protein has one entry. The table records 650,000 to 850,000 distinct CDR3 sequences, 35% to 55% of them present only once. CDR3 length: 14 residues. Notes on this clonotype: As yet, its antigen is unknown. Compared with germline, one end of the junction differs, possibly owing to a read error.

What was sequenced was blood. J is TRBJ2-3 and V is TRBV12-3 or TRBV12-4; D uncertain. The origin of this receptor is a girl aged 5 to 17 with multiple sclerosis. This chain's CDR3 is CASSWRSNTDTQYF. The CDR3 DNA reads as TGTGCCAGCAGTTGGAGATCGAACACAGATACGCAATATTTT.